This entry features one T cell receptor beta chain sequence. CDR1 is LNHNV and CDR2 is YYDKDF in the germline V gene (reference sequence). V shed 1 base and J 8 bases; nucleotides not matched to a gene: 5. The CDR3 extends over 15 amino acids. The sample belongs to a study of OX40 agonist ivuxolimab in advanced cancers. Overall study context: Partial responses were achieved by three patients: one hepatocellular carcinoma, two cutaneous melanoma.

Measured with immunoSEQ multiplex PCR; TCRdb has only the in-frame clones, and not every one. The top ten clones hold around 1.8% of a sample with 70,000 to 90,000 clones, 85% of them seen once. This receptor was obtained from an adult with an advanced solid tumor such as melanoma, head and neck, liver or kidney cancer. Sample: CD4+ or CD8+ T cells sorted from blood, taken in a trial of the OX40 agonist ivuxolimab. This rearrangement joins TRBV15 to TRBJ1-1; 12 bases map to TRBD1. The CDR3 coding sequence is TGTGCCACCAGCAGAGCGGGACAGGGGGCAAACGAAGCTTTCTTT. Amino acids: CATSRAGQGANEAFF.